These T cell receptor beta chains were read from a single sample in a study of cytomegalovirus exposure and HLA in healthy donors. Sequencing was performed with immunoSEQ multiplex PCR; in TCRdb, only in-frame clones are kept and a portion is missing. The data show approximately 200,000 clones, approximately 88% seen once. Sequenced material: PBMCs. These receptors originate from a boy between 10 and 17 years old in good health and CMV-seronegative. Both conserved end residues are part of each CDR3. D genes are given only for firm matches.

d_call v_call cdr3_aa
TRBD1 TRBV11-2 CASTDRDRRAGELFF
TRBD1 TRBV5-6 CASSRPGTGLSNEQFF
TRBD1 TRBV12-5 CASDGRQGGDSPLHF
. TRBV30 CALVQENTEAFF
TRBD1 TRBV5-1 CASSYGQGVTYGYTF
TRBD1 TRBV30 CAWVQGAGSYEQYF
. TRBV5-1 CASSLVGPGELFF
TRBD1 TRBV19 CASSIWGRGLVPEAFF
TRBD2 TRBV9 CASSVATKRGKVMNEQFF
. TRBV7-8 CASSLGSQGWGEKLFF
. TRBV5-1 CASSFGGRSYNSPLHF
. TRBV27 CASSLSTGMPTPLPDTQYF
TRBD1 TRBV5-1 CASSPGTGGRRLMNTEAFF
. TRBV29-1 CSVQGYSGNTIYF
TRBD1 TRBV4-1 CASSHVPGQGGYGYTF
TRBD2 TRBV5-1 CASSLLGLAGGHGTDTQYF
. TRBV7-9 CASMLQVKETQYF
TRBD1 TRBV5-4 CASSLRTGGLEKLFF
TRBD2 TRBV6-1 CASSDAGLAGGYEQYF
TRBD1 TRBV30 CAFGQGVLNTEAFF
. TRBV4-1 CASSSGWHNTEAFF
. TRBV13 CASSYSSYEQYF
. TRBV5-1 CASSSGTAGHEQFF
. TRBV6-5 CASKNDHRAYEQYF
. TRBV19 CASSIERRVDQPQHF
. TRBV12-5 CASGLVVGPSGVKTEAFF
TRBD1 TRBV2 CASSGTGGTEAFF
. TRBV7-9 CASSLVSSRYEQYF
. TRBV30 CAWSRQDAGQYF
TRBD1 TRBV19 CASSRGQGARTEAFF
TRBD1 TRBV25-1 CASSGWDREYNEQFF
. TRBV7-9 CASSGEQFF
TRBD1 TRBV27 CASSIRDREQQYF
. TRBV19 CASSLPGPSYEQYF
TRBD2 TRBV9 CASSVDPRGAGGKNIQYF
. TRBV13 CASSFSSAGPTLSGNTIYF
TRBD2 TRBV11-1 CASSQTSGSADTQYF
. TRBV5-1 CASSMPVLRWEETQYF
TRBD1 TRBV6-4 CASSDQLTGEPGELFF
TRBD1 TRBV30 CALHYRGRSSYEQYF
TRBD2 TRBV5-5 CASSLTWAGEQYF
. TRBV7-2 CASTRTGTGNQPQHF
TRBD1 TRBV6-5 CASSEGQGPDTQYF
TRBD1 TRBV2 CASRTGSVNTEAFF
. TRBV28 CASSFEPTGELFF
. TRBV10-3 CAISVDVSYEQYF
. TRBV6-1 CASSSSQPQHF
. TRBV10-3 CAISVAGDGYTF
. TRBV7-9 CASSLTDRLSYEQYF
. TRBV7-2 CASSFPRRSNEQFF